These 20 T cell receptor beta chains were all obtained from the same sample, sequenced in a study of T cells in Graves' hyperthyroidism and ophthalmopathy. It was RNA transcripts that yielded the amplified TCR beta CDR3 regions. HTBI primers were employed in a first-round RT-PCR of the TCR CDR3. TCRdb reprocessed the multiplex PCR reads with MiXCR, giving one entry per CDR3 protein. The sample has 300,000 to 400,000 distinct CDR3 sequences, 15% to 20% seen once. Sequenced input: blood. These receptor sequences come from a woman in her forties or fifties with Graves' hyperthyroidism.

The chain employs TRBV20-1 and TRBJ2-3; TRBD2 agrees at 10 bases. Germline trimming cut 6 bases from V and 4 bases from J; bases unmatched to any gene: 10. Per the germline V gene, CDR1 is DFQATT and CDR2 is SNEGSKA (reference sequence). The CDR3 runs 15 residues. The DNA for the CDR3 is TGCAGTGCGTATATAGCGGGAGGAGGAGCAGATACGCAGTATTTT. Translating it yields CSAYIAGGGADTQYF.

The table lists this clonotype with a few counts. The chain combines TRBV6-5 with TRBJ2-3; D unresolved. Germline V CDR1 and CDR2: MNHEY, SVGAGI. V lost 2 bases and J 1 base, leaving 10 bases between the germline ends. This CDR3 comprises 15 residues. CDR3 nucleotide sequence: TGTGCCAGCAGTTACACCCTAATCGGCACAGATACGCAGTATTTT. Its protein product is CASSYTLIGTDTQYF.

This clonotype has just a few counts. The chain's CDR3 is CASSESPTVNTEAFF. CDR3 DNA: TGTGCCAGCAGTGAATCCCCGACAGTGAACACTGAAGCTTTCTTT. V gene TRBV6-1 combines with J gene TRBJ1-1; possible D gene TRBD1, 5 bases. Deletions cut 2 bases from V and 0 bases from J, with 10 bases between. The CDR3 totals 15 residues. Germline CDR1 MNHNS, CDR2 SASEGT.

The chain joins TRBV11-1 to TRBJ2-7, with D perhaps TRBD1 (6 bases). The germline gives CDR1 SGHAT, CDR2 FQDESV (reference sequence). With 3 bases removed from V and 6 bases from J, the gap between germline ends came to 18 bases. CDR3 length: 15 residues. The CDR3 DNA reads as TGTGCCAGCAGCTTTAGACAGGCCTCCTTACGCGAGCAGTACTTC. It translates to CASSFRQASLREQYF.

This clonotype was recorded many times. The chain has TRBV3-1 and TRBJ1-1, with D maybe TRBD1 (6 bases). Germline V lookup: CDR1 LGHDT, CDR2 YNNKEL (reference sequence). V lost 7 bases and J lost 5, with 17 bases in between. The length of the CDR3 is 14 residues. In nucleotides, the CDR3 is TGTGCCAGCACCGAAAGAACAGGGTCTACTGAAGCTTTCTTT. This translates into CASTERTGSTEAFF. Full variable domain (rest looked up from reference TRBV3-1 and TRBJ1-1): DTAVSQTPKYLVTQMGNDKSIKCEQNLGHDTMYWYKQDSKKFLKIMFSYNNKELIINETVPNRFSPKSPDKAHLNLHINSLELGDSAVYFCASTERTGSTEAFFGQGTRLTVV.

The chain recombines TRBV10-3 with TRBJ2-1; 8 bases fit TRBD2. The CDR3 spans 22 residues. Per the germline V gene, CDR1 is ENHRY and CDR2 is SYGVKD. The V segment lost 2 bases and the J segment 7 bases; nucleotides outside the gene matches: 28. CDR3 in amino acids: CAISEPSPQGGRSSAQPNEQFF. The CDR3 DNA sequence: TGTGCCATCAGTGAGCCCAGCCCTCAGGGCGGGAGGTCCTCGGCACAACCAAATGAGCAGTTCTTC.

This clonotype was seen a handful of times. As the CDR3 is not closed by the conserved phenylalanine or tryptophan, this likely results from a read error. The CDR3 protein is CASSLRGSQETQYL. CDR3 bases: TGTGCCAGCAGTTTAAGGGGCAGTCAAGAGACCCAGTACCTC. This chain links TRBV27 with TRBJ2-5; D perhaps matches TRBD1 (5 bases). Trimming stripped 2 bases from V and 2 bases from J, with 9 bases between. CDR1 and CDR2 from the germline V gene are MNHEY and SMNVEV (reference sequence). There are 14 residues in the CDR3.

At least ten counts were recorded for this clonotype. This sequence joins TRBV30 and TRBJ2-2; no clear D. Trimming shortened V by 1 base and J by 1 base, and 4 bases separated the two germline ends. Looked up from germline, CDR1 is GTSNPN and CDR2 is SVGIG (reference sequence). This CDR3 region has 13 residues. The DNA for the CDR3 is TGTGCCTGGAGTGCAATGAACACCGGGGAGCTGTTTTTT. It codes for CAWSAMNTGELFF.

This clonotype was observed many times. The chain is built from TRBV7-3 and TRBJ2-3; D possibly uses TRBD1 or TRBD2 (5 bases each). Trimming took 1 base from V and 4 from J, leaving 12 bases between them. Germline V lookup: CDR1 SGHTA, CDR2 FQGTGA. This CDR3 is built from 15 residues. In nucleotides, the CDR3 is TGTGCCAGCAGCTTAATCGGCAGGGAGCCAGATACGCAGTATTTT. This encodes CASSLIGREPDTQYF.

In the case of this clonotype: Relative to the germline gene, one junction end is altered; a read error may explain this. The rearrangement uses TRBV3-1 and TRBJ1-2; D uncertain. Germline V gives CDR1 LGHDT, CDR2 YNNKEL (reference sequence). This CDR3 region has 14 residues. CDR3 DNA sequence: TGTGCCGGCAGCCAAGATGGTTGGCTCTATGGCTACACCTTC. Its translation: CAGSQDGWLYGYTF. Complete variable domain (other parts from reference TRBV3-1 and TRBJ1-2): DTAVSQTPKYLVTQMGNDKSIKCEQNLGHDTMYWYKQDSKKFLKIMFSYNNKELIINETVPNRFSPKSPDKAHLNLHINSLELGDSAVYFCAGSQDGWLYGYTFGSGTRLTVV.

CDR3: CASSISGTSEAFF. The CDR3 DNA sequence: TGTGCCAGTAGTATATCAGGGACGAGTGAAGCTTTCTTT. The chain uses TRBV19 and TRBJ1-1; D is perhaps TRBD1 (5 bases). CDR3 size: 13 residues. Germline-derived CDR1 and CDR2 are LNHDA and SQIVND (reference sequence). Trimming took off 2 bases at V and 7 bases at J, with 11 bases between the two ends.

There are many counts of this clonotype. The gene calls are TRBV5-1 and TRBJ2-1, with 11 bases identical to TRBD1. Germline V gene sequence: CDR1 SGHRS, CDR2 YFSETQ. The CDR3 is made up of 15 amino acids. V was clipped by 6 bases and J by 7 bases; unmatched bases: 9. CDR3 sequence (DNA): TGCGCCAGCATCCCCGGGACAGGGGGTCGAAATGAGCAGTTCTTC. This codes for CASIPGTGGRNEQFF.

CDR3 in amino acids: CAIADRITDTQYF. For the CDR3, the DNA is TGTGCCATCGCGGACAGGATCACAGATACGCAGTATTTT. The chain recombines TRBV28 with TRBJ2-3; 7 bases align to TRBD1. After removal of 10 bases from V and 2 bases from J, the junction contained 6 bases not matched to a gene. Germline lookup yields CDR1 MDHEN and CDR2 SYDVKM. The CDR3 sequence is 13 residues long.

The chain carries TRBV3-1 and TRBJ2-7; possible D gene TRBD1, 6 bases. V lost 1 base, J lost 3 bases, and 10 bases lay in between. CDR1 and CDR2 (germline): LGHDT, YNNKEL (reference sequence). CDR3 size: 14 residues. This CDR3 reads CASSQGVGGYEQYV. The CDR3 nucleotides read TGTGCCAGCAGCCAAGGCGTAGGGGGCTACGAGCAGTACGTC.

The rearrangement joins TRBV5-1 to TRBJ2-5; 8 bases match TRBD1. Germline CDR1 SGHRS, CDR2 YFSETQ. This CDR3 is built from 13 residues. With V trimmed by 4 bases and J by 5 bases, 4 bases remained unmatched. The CDR3 DNA sequence: TGCGCCAGCAGCAGGGACAGGTCGGAGACCCAGTACTTC. Translated: CASSRDRSETQYF.

The table lists this clonotype with a few counts. The chain recombines TRBV27 with TRBJ2-1; D uncertain. The CDR3 consists of 12 residues. V was trimmed by 8 bases and J by 7 bases, leaving 12 bases between them. Germline lookup yields CDR1 MNHEY and CDR2 SMNVEV (reference sequence). The CDR3 DNA reads as TGTGCCAGCGGCTCCGGGCCTAATGAGCAGTTCTTC. Amino acid sequence: CASGSGPNEQFF.

The genes are TRBV4-1 and TRBJ2-7; 9 bases agree with TRBD1. The CDR3 is made up of 16 amino acids. From germline, CDR1 is MGHRA and CDR2 YSYEKL. V was clipped by 0 bases and J by 2 bases; unmatched bases: 5. This chain's CDR3 is CASSQDWGTGPYEQYV. The CDR3 DNA reads as TGCGCCAGCAGCCAAGATTGGGGGACAGGGCCCTACGAGCAGTACGTC.

This clonotype has ten or more counts. CDR3: CASKIRDSPMYEQYF. CDR3 DNA: TGTGCCAGCAAGATCCGGGACTCCCCGATGTACGAGCAGTACTTC. The chain carries TRBV28 and TRBJ2-7; TRBD2 might be the D (6 bases). The CDR3 sequence is 15 residues long. V gave up 7 bases and J gave up 4 bases, with 20 bases separating them. Germline V lookup: CDR1 MDHEN, CDR2 SYDVKM.

There are a few counts of this clonotype. V and J are TRBV20-1 and TRBJ1-4; TRBD1 aligns across 7 bases. V shed 2 bases and J 1 base; nucleotides not matched to a gene: 7. Looked up from germline, CDR1 is DFQATT and CDR2 is SNEGSKA (reference sequence). This CDR3 is 16 amino acids long. The CDR3 nucleotides read TGCAGTGCTAGACCTGACAGGGTGGGAACTAATGAAAAACTGTTTTTT. Residues: CSARPDRVGTNEKLFF.

V is TRBV5-6 and J is TRBJ2-2, with 8 positions matching TRBD1. V gave up 4 bases and J gave up 3 bases; unmatched junction bases: 11. Looked up from germline, CDR1 is SGHDT and CDR2 is YYEEEE. The CDR3 is 17 amino acids. CDR3 in amino acids: CASSGLLRQGYTGELFF. The CDR3 DNA reads as TGTGCCAGCAGCGGACTGTTACGACAGGGGTACACCGGGGAGCTGTTTTTT.